Listed here are 9 T cell receptor beta chains from one sample, sequenced in a study of response to subunit inactivated influenza vaccine. TCRdb re-called the RT-PCR reads with MiXCR, one entry per CDR3 protein. The data show about 570,000 distinct CDR3 sequences, 11% seen once. These same data were also listed under a study on T cells expressing NK-cell markers. This second study says: TCR beta libraries carry UMIs added by 5'RACE template switching.

The sequencing used PBMCs from blood, collected on the day of vaccination. Every receptor here comes from a man aged 50 or older who received an inactivated influenza vaccine.

This clonotype was observed a handful of times. V and J are TRBV5-1 and TRBJ1-2, with D unclear. The CDR3 sequence is 13 residues long. V dropped 4 bases and J dropped 1 base, with 8 bases sitting between them. Germline assignment: CDR1 SGHRS and CDR2 YFSETQ. This chain's CDR3 is CASSQRSNYGYTF. The CDR3 bases are TGCGCCAGCAGCCAACGGAGTAACTATGGCTACACCTTC.

This chain connects TRBV27 to TRBJ1-6; D is unresolved. CDR3 size: 16 residues. Trimming took off 4 bases at V and 9 bases at J, with 19 bases between the two ends. CDR1 is MNHEY, CDR2 SMNVEV, per germline (reference sequence). In DNA, the CDR3 is TGTGCCAGCAGTTCACACCAAGGGCTAAGAATTTCACCCCTCCACTTT. Its protein is CASSSHQGLRISPLHF.

V gene TRBV12-3 or TRBV12-4 combines with J gene TRBJ2-5; possibly TRBD2 for D (6 bases). The V end was cut by 6 bases, the J end by 4 bases, with 15 bases between. The CDR3 has 14 residues. The CDR3 DNA reads as TGTGCCAGCAGGCCGGAGGGGTTCCGAGAGACCCAGTACTTC. Translated: CASRPEGFRETQYF.

V is TRBV6-5 and J is TRBJ1-1; maybe TRBD1 (6 bases). The CDR3 is 13 residues long. Germline V CDR1 and CDR2: MNHEY, SVGAGI. V shed 2 bases and J shed 11 bases, with 15 bases lying between them. CDR3: CASSYRTAEAAFF. Here the CDR3 DNA reads TGTGCCAGCAGTTACAGGACAGCTGAAGCGGCTTTCTTT.

V usage is TRBV5-8 and J usage is TRBJ1-1; D call uncertain. The CDR3 length is 15 residues. Germline lookup yields CDR1 SGHTS and CDR2 YDEGEE. V was cut by 1 base and J by 3 bases, with 13 bases left in between. The CDR3 nucleotides read TGTGCCAGCAGCTTGTTATTCAGGAGGGACACTGAAGCTTTCTTT. Translation gives CASSLLFRRDTEAFF. Together with reference TRBV5-8 and TRBJ1-1, the CDR3 gives the full variable domain: EAGVTQSPTHLIKTRGQQATLRCSPISGHTSVYWYQQALGLGLQFLLWYDEGEERNRGNFPPRFSGRQFPNYSSELNVNALELEDSALYLCASSLLFRRDTEAFFGQGTRLTVV.

Many counts were recorded for this clonotype. The rearrangement links TRBV6-2 or TRBV6-3 to TRBJ2-1; perhaps TRBD1 as D (6 bases). The CDR3 spans 15 residues. The V end was cut by 5 bases, the J end by 3 bases, with 14 bases between. Per germline, CDR1 MNHEY and CDR2 SVGEGT. The CDR3 loop is CASSDTGWDYNEQFF. The CDR3 DNA follows: TGTGCCAGCAGTGACACAGGGTGGGACTACAATGAGCAGTTCTTC.

This clonotype showed up just a few times. The chain joins TRBV20-1 to TRBJ2-7; possible D gene TRBD2, 7 bases. The CDR3 runs 15 residues. V lost 6 bases to trimming and J lost 6 bases, with 24 bases between them. CDR1 and CDR2 from the germline V gene are DFQATT and SNEGSKA (reference sequence). The CDR3 loop reads CSAKQGGGSLGEQYF. The CDR3 bases are TGCAGTGCCAAACAGGGCGGCGGGAGTCTAGGCGAGCAGTACTTC.

This clonotype was detected ten times or more. V is TRBV29-1 and J is TRBJ2-1; no clear D. CDR1 SQVTM and CDR2 ANQGSEA come from the germline V gene. The CDR3 runs to 12 residues. V lost 7 bases and J 9 bases, leaving 16 bases between the germline ends. CDR3 residues: CSAHTLATEQFF. The CDR3 region has the DNA TGCAGCGCCCACACACTCGCGACTGAGCAGTTCTTC.

This clonotype has more than one count but fewer than ten. The chain carries TRBV4-2 and TRBJ1-5; D remains ambiguous. Trimming removed 1 base from V and 0 bases from J, with 10 bases in between. Germline CDR1 and CDR2: LGHNA and YNFKEQ. The CDR3 sequence is 16 residues long. CDR3 loop: CASSQASRNSNQPQHF. The CDR3 nucleotides are TGTGCCAGCAGCCAAGCAAGCAGAAATAGCAATCAGCCCCAGCATTTT.